This is a list of T cell receptor beta chains from one sample in a study of glioma-infiltrating T cells. MiXCR, applied by TCRdb to the multiplex PCR reads, yields one record per CDR3 protein. The sample shows tens of thousands of distinct CDR3 sequences, approximately 40% of them seen only once. The source material was glioma tissue, nonneoplastic brain tissue, or PBMCs (not recorded which). The receptors here all came from a human donor with low-grade glioma or glioblastoma, undergoing nonglioma brain surgery, or in good health (not recorded which). Each CDR3 is given without its conserved first and last residue. The order of the fields is V gene, J gene, CDR3 protein.

>TRBV20-1|TRBJ2-4
SAARGREPQNIQY
>TRBV7-9|TRBJ1-2
AGSYFRGGANYGYT
>TRBV10-3|TRBJ2-7
AISDSVPLYEQY
>TRBV4-1|TRBJ2-1
ASSESYRGPGNEKF
>TRBV9|TRBJ2-5
ASSVAGQGGVETQY
>TRBV6-1|TRBJ2-1
ASKAGGGRAGSRNEQF
>TRBV5-1|TRBJ1-2
ASSLGQGPPGYT
>TRBV28|TRBJ1-2
ASVEQANYGYT
>TRBV7-9|TRBJ2-1
ASSYRTGSNEQF
>TRBV12-3/TRBV12-4|TRBJ2-3
ASSLDSGVRDTQC
>TRBV24-1|TRBJ1-2
ATSDIDETTDYGYT
>TRBV5-1|TRBJ1-1
ASSLRQGGVTEAF
>TRBV5-1|TRBJ2-7
ASSWAESSYEQY
>TRBV7-2|TRBJ1-1
ASSLGGWENTEAF